The sequence of this TCR beta chain was determined in a study of graft-versus-host responses after intestinal transplantation. Overall study: Recipients had multivisceral, liver-intestinal, or isolated intestinal transplants.

As concerns this clone: Its antigen is not identified.

Investigators treated the graft tissue so that it released intraepithelial and lamina propria lymphocytes. Study-wide results and caveats: Circulating GvH clones peaking coincided with falling HvG clones soon after transplant. Allograft clonal ratios (graft-versus-host to host-versus-graft) were high in patients who had graft-donor T cell macrochimerism. GvH clones occurred in recipient marrow; some first appeared in ileum or blood.

The V gene's germline CDR1 is SGHNT and CDR2 YENEEA. The CDR3 is 15 amino acids. The V gene lost 1 base and the J gene lost 5 bases, with 15 bases spanning the gap. Clones were read by immunoSEQ multiplex PCR, and TCRdb kept only the in-frame ones, dropping some. The sample has 60,000 to 75,000 clones, about 89% seen once. The chain is built from TRBV11-3 and TRBJ2-7; TRBD1 is a possible D gene (7 bases). The sequencing here drew on ileum tissue, taken approximately 56 weeks after transplant. The TCR comes from a human patient who received an intestinal transplant, so some T cells may come from the graft donor. CDR3 protein: CASSLGVTGEDEQYF. The CDR3 nucleotides read TGTGCCAGCAGCTTAGGGGTCACAGGGGAGGACGAGCAGTACTTC.